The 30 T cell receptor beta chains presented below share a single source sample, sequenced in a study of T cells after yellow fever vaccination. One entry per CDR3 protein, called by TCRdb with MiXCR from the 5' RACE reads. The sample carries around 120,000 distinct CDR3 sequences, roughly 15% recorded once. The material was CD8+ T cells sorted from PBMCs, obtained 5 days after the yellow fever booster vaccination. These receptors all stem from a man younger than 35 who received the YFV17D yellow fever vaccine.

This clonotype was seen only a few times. CDR3 in amino acids: CASSLLGGGSYEQYF. The DNA for the CDR3 is TGTGCCAGCAGCTTATTGGGCGGGGGCTCCTACGAGCAGTACTTC. The V and J genes are TRBV7-3 and TRBJ2-7, with 7 positions matching TRBD2. Germline V CDR1 and CDR2: SGHTA, FQGTGA. The CDR3 sequence is 15 residues long. V was pared by 2 bases and J by 0 bases, with 4 bases of the junction left unmatched.

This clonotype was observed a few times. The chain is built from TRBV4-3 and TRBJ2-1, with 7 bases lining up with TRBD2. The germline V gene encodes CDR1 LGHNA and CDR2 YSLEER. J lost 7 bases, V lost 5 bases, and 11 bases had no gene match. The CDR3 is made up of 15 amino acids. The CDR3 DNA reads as TGCGCCAGCAGCGAGATAGTTGGGGGAGGGAATGAGCAGTTCTTC. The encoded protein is CASSEIVGGGNEQFF.

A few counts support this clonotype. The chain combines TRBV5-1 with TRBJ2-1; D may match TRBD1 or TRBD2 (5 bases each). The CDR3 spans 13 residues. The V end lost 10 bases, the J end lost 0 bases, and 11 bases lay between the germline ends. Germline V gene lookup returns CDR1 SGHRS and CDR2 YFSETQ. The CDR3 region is CASGSTSYNEQFF. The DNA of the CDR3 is TGCGCCTCAGGGAGTACCTCCTACAATGAGCAGTTCTTC.

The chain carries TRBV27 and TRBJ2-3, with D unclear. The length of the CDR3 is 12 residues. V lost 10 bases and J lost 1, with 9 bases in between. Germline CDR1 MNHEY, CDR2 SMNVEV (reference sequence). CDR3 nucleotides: TGTGCCACCTCGAAGGGCACAGATACGCAGTATTTT. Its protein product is CATSKGTDTQYF.

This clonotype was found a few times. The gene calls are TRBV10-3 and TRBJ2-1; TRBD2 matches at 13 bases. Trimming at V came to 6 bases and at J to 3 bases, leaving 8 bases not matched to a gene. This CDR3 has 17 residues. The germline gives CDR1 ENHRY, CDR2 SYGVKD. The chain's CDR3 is CAISTTSGGASYNEQFF. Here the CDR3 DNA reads TGTGCCATCAGCACCACTAGCGGGGGGGCGAGCTACAATGAGCAGTTCTTC.

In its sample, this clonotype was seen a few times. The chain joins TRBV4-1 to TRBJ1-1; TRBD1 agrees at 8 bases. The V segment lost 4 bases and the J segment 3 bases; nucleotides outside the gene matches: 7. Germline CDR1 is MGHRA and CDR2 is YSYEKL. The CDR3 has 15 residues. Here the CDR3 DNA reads TGCGCCAGCAGCCGGGCCATACAGGGGGACACTGAAGCTTTCTTT. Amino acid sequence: CASSRAIQGDTEAFF.

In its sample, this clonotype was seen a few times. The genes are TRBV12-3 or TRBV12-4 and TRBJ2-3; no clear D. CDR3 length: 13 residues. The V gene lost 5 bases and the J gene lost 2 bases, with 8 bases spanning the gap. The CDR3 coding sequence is TGTGCCAGCAGTCAAGCGATCACAGATACGCAGTATTTT. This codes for CASSQAITDTQYF.

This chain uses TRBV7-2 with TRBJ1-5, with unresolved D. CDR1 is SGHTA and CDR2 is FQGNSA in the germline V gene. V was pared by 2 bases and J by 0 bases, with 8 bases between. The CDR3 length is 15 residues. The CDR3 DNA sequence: TGTGCCAGCAGCTTAAGAGATTATAGCAATCAGCCCCAGCATTTT. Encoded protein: CASSLRDYSNQPQHF.

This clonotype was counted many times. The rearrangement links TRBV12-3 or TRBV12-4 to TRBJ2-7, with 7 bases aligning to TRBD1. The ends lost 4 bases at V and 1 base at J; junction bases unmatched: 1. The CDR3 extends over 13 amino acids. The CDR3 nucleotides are TGTGCCAGCAGTTGGGGACAGTCCTACGAGCAGTACTTC. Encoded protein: CASSWGQSYEQYF.

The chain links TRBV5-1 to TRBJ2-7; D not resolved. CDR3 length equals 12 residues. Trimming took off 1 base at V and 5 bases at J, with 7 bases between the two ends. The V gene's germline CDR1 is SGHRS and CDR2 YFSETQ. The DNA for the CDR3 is TGCGCCAGCAGCTTGTCCCTCCACGAGCAGTACTTC. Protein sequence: CASSLSLHEQYF.

CDR3 sequence reads: CASSLETSPWYEQYV. CDR3 nucleotides: TGTGCCAGCAGCTTAGAGACTAGTCCGTGGTACGAGCAGTACGTC. The rearrangement links TRBV7-2 to TRBJ2-7; D might be TRBD2 (6 bases). CDR1 and CDR2 (germline): SGHTA, FQGNSA. The V gene lost 1 base and the J gene lost 4 bases, with 14 bases spanning the gap. This CDR3 is built from 15 residues.

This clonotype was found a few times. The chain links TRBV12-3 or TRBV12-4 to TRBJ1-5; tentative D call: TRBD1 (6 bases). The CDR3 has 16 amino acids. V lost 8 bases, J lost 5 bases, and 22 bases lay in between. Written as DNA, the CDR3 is TGTGCCAGCGCAACCGAAGGGGTAGGGGGAGATCAGCCCCAGCATTTT. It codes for CASATEGVGGDQPQHF.

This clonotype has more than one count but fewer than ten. The CDR3 region has the DNA TGCAGTGCTAGCACTAGCGGGGCTAGCACAGATACGCAGTATTTT. Translating it yields CSASTSGASTDTQYF. The V and J genes are TRBV20-1 and TRBJ2-3; TRBD2 matches 10 bases. CDR3 size: 15 residues. The V gene end was trimmed by 3 bases and the J gene end by 0 bases; junction bases not matched to a gene: 3. The germline CDR1 and CDR2 sequences are DFQATT and SNEGSKA (reference sequence).

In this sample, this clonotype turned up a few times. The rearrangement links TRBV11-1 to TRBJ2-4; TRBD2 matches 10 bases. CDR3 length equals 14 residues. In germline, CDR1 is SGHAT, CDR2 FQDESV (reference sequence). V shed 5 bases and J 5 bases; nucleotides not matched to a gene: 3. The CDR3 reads CASSSTSGENIQYF. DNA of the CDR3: TGTGCCAGCAGCAGTACTAGCGGGGAAAACATTCAGTACTTC.

CDR3 coding DNA: TGTGCCAGCACCCCCCGTGTGGAGGATGAGAAAGCCAAAAACATTCAGTACTTC. Translation gives CASTPRVEDEKAKNIQYF. This chain uses TRBV25-1 with TRBJ2-4; D is possibly TRBD2 (5 bases). V dropped 7 bases and J dropped 0 bases, with 22 bases sitting between them. CDR3 length: 18 residues. CDR1 and CDR2 from the germline V gene are MGHDK and SYGVNS.

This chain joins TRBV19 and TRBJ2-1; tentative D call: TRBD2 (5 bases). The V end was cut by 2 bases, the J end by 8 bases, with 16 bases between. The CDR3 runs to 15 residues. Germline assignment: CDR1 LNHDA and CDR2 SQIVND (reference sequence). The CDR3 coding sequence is TGTGCCAGTAGTATAAGTCTAGCCTGGAGCTATGAGCAGTTCTTC. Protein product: CASSISLAWSYEQFF.

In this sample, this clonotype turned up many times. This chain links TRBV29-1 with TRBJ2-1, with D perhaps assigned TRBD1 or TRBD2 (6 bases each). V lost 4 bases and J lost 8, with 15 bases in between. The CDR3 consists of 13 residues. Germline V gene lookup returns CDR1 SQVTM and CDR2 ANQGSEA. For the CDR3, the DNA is TGCAGCGTTGTGGGGGGCAATATCGATGAGCAGTTCTTC. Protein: CSVVGGNIDEQFF.

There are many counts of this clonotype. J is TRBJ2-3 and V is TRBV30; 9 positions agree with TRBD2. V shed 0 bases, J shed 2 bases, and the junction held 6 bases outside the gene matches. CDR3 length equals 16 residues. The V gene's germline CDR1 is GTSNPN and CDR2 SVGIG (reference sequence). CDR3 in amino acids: CAWSVGLAGFTDTQYF. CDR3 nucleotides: TGTGCCTGGAGTGTCGGTCTAGCGGGGTTCACAGATACGCAGTATTTT.

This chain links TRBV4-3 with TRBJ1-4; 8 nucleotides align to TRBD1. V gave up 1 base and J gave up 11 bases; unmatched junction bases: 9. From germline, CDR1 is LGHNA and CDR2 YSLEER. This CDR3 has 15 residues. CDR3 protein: CASSQVRTYRGKLFF. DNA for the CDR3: TGCGCCAGCAGCCAAGTACGGACTTACAGGGGGAAACTGTTTTTT.

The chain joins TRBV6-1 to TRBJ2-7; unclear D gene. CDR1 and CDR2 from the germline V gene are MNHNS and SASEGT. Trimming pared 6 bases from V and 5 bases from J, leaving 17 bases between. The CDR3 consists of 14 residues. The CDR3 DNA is TGTGCCAGCAGGCGAACCTACGCTTACGACGAGCAGTACGTC. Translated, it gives CASRRTYAYDEQYV.

This CDR3 reads CASSQDRWTEAFF. The CDR3 region has the DNA TGCGCCAGCAGCCAAGACAGGTGGACTGAAGCTTTCTTT. This chain connects TRBV4-3 to TRBJ1-1; D is ambiguous. Germline V gene sequence: CDR1 LGHNA, CDR2 YSLEER. This CDR3 contains 13 residues. V was trimmed by 0 bases and J by 5 bases, leaving 7 bases between them.

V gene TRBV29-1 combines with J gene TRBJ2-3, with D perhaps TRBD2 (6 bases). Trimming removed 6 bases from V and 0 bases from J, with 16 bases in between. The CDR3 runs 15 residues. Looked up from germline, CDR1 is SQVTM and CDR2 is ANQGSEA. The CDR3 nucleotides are TGCAGCGTCGACGGACTACCCCATAGCACAGATACGCAGTATTTT. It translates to CSVDGLPHSTDTQYF.

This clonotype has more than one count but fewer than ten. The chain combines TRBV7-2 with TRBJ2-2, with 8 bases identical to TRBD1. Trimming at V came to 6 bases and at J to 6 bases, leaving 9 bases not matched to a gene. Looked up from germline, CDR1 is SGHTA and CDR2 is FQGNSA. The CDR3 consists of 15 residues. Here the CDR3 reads CASRGWTGSAGELFF. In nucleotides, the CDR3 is TGTGCCAGCAGGGGATGGACAGGGTCGGCCGGGGAGCTGTTTTTT.

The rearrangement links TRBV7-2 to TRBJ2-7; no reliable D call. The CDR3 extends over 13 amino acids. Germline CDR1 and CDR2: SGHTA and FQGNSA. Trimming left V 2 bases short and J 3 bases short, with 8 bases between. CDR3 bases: TGTGCCAGCAGCTTATTCCTGCTCTACGAGCAGTACTTC. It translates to CASSLFLLYEQYF.

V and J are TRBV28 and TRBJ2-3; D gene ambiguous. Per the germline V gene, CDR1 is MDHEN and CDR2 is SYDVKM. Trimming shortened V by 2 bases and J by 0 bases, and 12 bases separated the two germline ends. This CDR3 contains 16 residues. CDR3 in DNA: TGTGCCAGCAGTTTAGGGGTCCATTCTAGCACAGATACGCAGTATTTT. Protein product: CASSLGVHSSTDTQYF.

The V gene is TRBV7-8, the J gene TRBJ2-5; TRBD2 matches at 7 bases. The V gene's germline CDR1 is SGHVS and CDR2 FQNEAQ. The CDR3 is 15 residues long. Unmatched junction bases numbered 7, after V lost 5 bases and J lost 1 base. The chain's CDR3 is CASSPPWEGQETQYF. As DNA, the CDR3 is TGTGCCAGCAGCCCGCCCTGGGAGGGCCAAGAGACCCAGTACTTC. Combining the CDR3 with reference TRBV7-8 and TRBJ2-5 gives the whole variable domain GAGVSQSPRYKVAKRGQDVALRCDPISGHVSLFWYQQALGQGPEFLTYFQNEAQLDKSGLPSDRFFAERPEGSVSTLKIQRTQQEDSAVYLCASSPPWEGQETQYFGPGTRLLVL.

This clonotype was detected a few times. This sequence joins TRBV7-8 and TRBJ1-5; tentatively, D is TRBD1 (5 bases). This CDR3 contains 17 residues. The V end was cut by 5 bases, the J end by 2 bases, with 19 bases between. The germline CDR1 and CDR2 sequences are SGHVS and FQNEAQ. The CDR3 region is CASSPSGTHWGNQPQHF. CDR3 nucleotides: TGTGCCAGCAGCCCTAGCGGGACCCATTGGGGCAATCAGCCCCAGCATTTT.

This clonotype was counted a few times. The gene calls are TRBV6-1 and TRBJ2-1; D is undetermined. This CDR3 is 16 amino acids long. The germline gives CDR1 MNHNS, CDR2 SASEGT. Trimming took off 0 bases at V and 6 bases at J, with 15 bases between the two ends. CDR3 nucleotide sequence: TGTGCCAGCAGTGAAGCGTTATACAGTCCGGTCAATGAGCAGTTCTTC. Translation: CASSEALYSPVNEQFF.

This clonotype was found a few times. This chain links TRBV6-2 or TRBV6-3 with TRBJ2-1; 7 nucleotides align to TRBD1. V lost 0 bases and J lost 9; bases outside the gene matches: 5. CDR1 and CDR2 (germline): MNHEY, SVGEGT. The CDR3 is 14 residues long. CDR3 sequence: CASSYSLAGGEQFF. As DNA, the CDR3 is TGTGCCAGCAGTTACTCCCTGGCAGGGGGTGAGCAGTTCTTC.

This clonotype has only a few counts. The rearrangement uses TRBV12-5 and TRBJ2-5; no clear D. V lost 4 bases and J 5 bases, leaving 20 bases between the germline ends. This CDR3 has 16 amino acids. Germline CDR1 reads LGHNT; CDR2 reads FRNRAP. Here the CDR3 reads CASGSPWAVGIETQYF. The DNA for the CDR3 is TGTGCTAGTGGTTCACCTTGGGCGGTCGGTATTGAGACCCAGTACTTC.